Below are 22 T cell receptor beta chains sequenced from a single sample in a study of T cell repertoires in cytomegalovirus infection. TCRdb analysed the reads with MiXCR anew, one entry per CDR3 protein. Here the sample spans around 630,000 distinct CDR3 sequences, around 24% being singletons. Sequencing was performed on CD8+ T cells from PBMCs. The receptors originated from a human donor in good health (CMV status not recorded). Some clones in this sample may be carry-over from other donors' samples.

The table lists this clonotype with many counts. The chain combines TRBV7-9 with TRBJ2-1; a weak D match, TRBD2 (5 bases). The CDR3 spans 17 residues. The ends were cut back, 3 bases at V and 3 bases at J, with 18 bases in the middle. From germline, CDR1 is SEHNR and CDR2 FQNEAQ (reference sequence). In DNA form, the CDR3 reads TGTGCCAGCAGCTTGGACTGGAGTCAGGTTAACTACAATGAGCAGTTCTTC. Encoded protein: CASSLDWSQVNYNEQFF.

CDR3 coding DNA: TGTGCCAGCAGCTTACGACAGGGGTTCGGCGAAAAACTGTTTTTT. This gives the protein CASSLRQGFGEKLFF. This chain connects TRBV7-6 to TRBJ1-4, with 8 bases matching TRBD1. The CDR3 extends over 15 amino acids. Germline-derived CDR1 and CDR2 are SGHVS and FNYEAQ. V lost 2 bases and J lost 8; bases outside the gene matches: 7.

This clonotype was counted between two and nine times. The genes are TRBV20-1 and TRBJ2-2, with no clear D. Trimming removed 6 bases at V and 3 bases at J, with 11 bases between. In germline, CDR1 is DFQATT, CDR2 SNEGSKA (reference sequence). The CDR3 extends over 13 amino acids. The CDR3 here is CSAPWQDTGELFF. CDR3 DNA sequence: TGCAGTGCCCCCTGGCAAGACACCGGGGAGCTGTTTTTT.

V usage is TRBV29-1 and J usage is TRBJ2-2; D is ambiguous. Germline V gives CDR1 SQVTM, CDR2 ANQGSEA. The CDR3 runs 11 residues. V gave up 5 bases and J gave up 8 bases, with 9 bases separating them. CDR3 sequence reads: CSVFRRGELFF. The DNA of the CDR3 is TGCAGCGTTTTTCGTCGAGGGGAGCTGTTTTTT.

A note on this clonotype: One base away lies a much larger clone, so this may be a sequencing read error. The chain couples TRBV28 to TRBJ1-5; 8 bases align to TRBD1. The J call may not be correct, given that the DNA end is closer to TRBJ2-3. The CDR3 consists of 15 residues. Germline V gives CDR1 MDHEN, CDR2 SYDVKM. CDR3 in DNA: TGTGCCAGCAGTTTGAGGGACAGGAGCAATCAGCCCCAGTATTTT. Encoded protein: CASSLRDRSNQPQYF.

The sample holds one count of this clonotype. CDR3 region: CASSYQRGKQFF. For the CDR3, the DNA is TGTGCCAGCAGCTATCAGCGGGGGAAGCAGTTCTTC. The rearrangement joins TRBV7-2 to TRBJ2-1, with 8 bases fitting TRBD2. V trimming: 4 bases; J trimming: 11 bases; junction bases outside the gene matches: 4. This CDR3 is built from 12 residues. In germline, CDR1 is SGHTA, CDR2 FQGNSA.

A single count supports this clonotype. The chain carries TRBV2 and TRBJ2-7, with TRBD1 as a possible D gene (5 bases). This CDR3 spans 16 amino acids. Trimming left V 3 bases short and J 4 bases short, with 19 bases between. Per germline, CDR1 SNHLY and CDR2 FYNNEI. The CDR3 here is CASSDGQTDPSYEQYF. CDR3 DNA: TGTGCCAGCAGTGACGGGCAGACAGACCCCTCTTACGAGCAGTACTTC.

This clonotype was observed a few times. The chain combines TRBV12-5 with TRBJ2-1; TRBD1 matches 9 bases. The ends lost 0 bases at V and 8 bases at J; junction bases unmatched: 5. In germline, CDR1 is LGHNT, CDR2 FRNRAP. This CDR3 comprises 15 residues. The CDR3 loop is CASGLVGDRADEQFF. The CDR3, as DNA: TGTGCTAGTGGTTTGGTGGGGGACAGGGCGGATGAGCAGTTCTTC.

This clonotype was counted ten times or more. This chain joins TRBV6-6 and TRBJ2-2, with D perhaps given as TRBD1 or TRBD2 (6 bases each). This CDR3 contains 15 residues. Germline V gives CDR1 MNHNY, CDR2 SVGAGI (reference sequence). V lost 5 bases and J 1 base, leaving 11 bases between the germline ends. The CDR3 spells CASSQGGLNTGELFF. Here the CDR3 DNA reads TGTGCCAGCAGTCAAGGGGGGTTGAACACCGGGGAGCTGTTTTTT.

This clonotype has ten or more counts. This chain joins TRBV7-2 and TRBJ1-4, with D hard to call. Germline CDR1 is SGHTA and CDR2 is FQGNSA. The CDR3 length is 14 residues. The V and J ends lost 1 base and 5 bases respectively, with 8 bases between them. The CDR3 protein is CASSLGGRNEKLFF. In nucleotides, the CDR3 is TGTGCCAGCAGCTTAGGAGGCAGGAATGAAAAACTGTTTTTT.

This clonotype has just a few counts. V usage is TRBV2 and J usage is TRBJ2-7; D tentatively fits TRBD1 or TRBD2 (5 bases each). CDR3 length: 15 amino acids. Germline V lookup: CDR1 SNHLY, CDR2 FYNNEI. The V end was cut by 1 base, the J end by 5 bases, with 15 bases between. The CDR3 is CASSEGDTGPHEQYF. For the CDR3, the DNA is TGTGCCAGCAGTGAAGGAGATACGGGGCCCCACGAGCAGTACTTC.

This clonotype was detected ten times or more. The V call is TRBV7-9, the J call TRBJ1-1; D unclear. This CDR3 is built from 12 residues. Trimming took 4 bases from V and 6 from J, leaving 9 bases between them. The germline V gene encodes CDR1 SEHNR and CDR2 FQNEAQ (reference sequence). The CDR3 sequence is CASSSPPAEAFF. DNA of the CDR3: TGTGCCAGCAGCTCCCCCCCAGCTGAAGCTTTCTTT.

The gene calls are TRBV14 and TRBJ2-1; 7 bases map to TRBD2. Germline values: CDR1 SGHDN, CDR2 FVKESK. With 3 bases clipped from V and 4 bases from J, the junction kept 6 bases outside the gene matches. This CDR3 contains 15 residues. The CDR3 nucleotides are TGTGCCAGCAGCCACGGTGGGGGGGGATACAATGAGCAGTTCTTC. Protein sequence: CASSHGGGGYNEQFF.

This clonotype was detected only a few times. The V call is TRBV20-1, the J call TRBJ1-1; D gene ambiguous. The CDR3 consists of 11 residues. Germline-derived CDR1 and CDR2 are DFQATT and SNEGSKA (reference sequence). The CDR3 region is CGSDKNTEAFF. The DNA of the CDR3 is TGCGGCTCCGACAAGAACACTGAAGCTTTCTTT.

In its sample, this clonotype was seen many times. The V and J genes are TRBV7-9 and TRBJ2-1; D is ambiguous. V shed 4 bases and J shed 6 bases, with 13 bases lying between them. The germline CDR1 and CDR2 sequences are SEHNR and FQNEAQ (reference sequence). This CDR3 region has 14 residues. The CDR3 here is CASSSLPDLNEQFF. In nucleotides, the CDR3 is TGTGCCAGCAGCTCTCTCCCGGATCTCAATGAGCAGTTCTTC.

The CDR3 DNA sequence: TGTGCCAGCAGCTCCAGGACCGACTCTGGAAACACCATATATTTT. Protein: CASSSRTDSGNTIYF. The chain employs TRBV7-9 and TRBJ1-3; no firm D call. Germline CDR1 reads SEHNR; CDR2 reads FQNEAQ (reference sequence). The CDR3 has 15 residues. V was clipped by 4 bases and J by 0 bases, with 10 bases between them.

J is TRBJ2-7 and V is TRBV10-3; possible D gene TRBD1, 6 bases. V was shortened by 2 bases and J by 3 bases, with 11 bases between the two germline ends. CDR3 length: 14 amino acids. Germline V gives CDR1 ENHRY, CDR2 SYGVKD. In nucleotides, the CDR3 is TGTGCCATCAGTGAGGAAGGGGGATACTACGAGCAGTACTTC. It codes for CAISEEGGYYEQYF.

Turning to this clonotype: This may be a read error: a much more frequent sequence differs by one nucleotide. V is TRBV7-6 and J is TRBJ2-1, with TRBD2 identical over 13 bases. Per the germline V gene, CDR1 is SGHVS and CDR2 is FNYEAQ. This CDR3 has 19 amino acids. The trim removed 2 bases at V and 8 bases at J, leaving 15 bases unmatched. CDR3 DNA sequence: TGTGCCAGCAGCTTAAGGACTAGCGGGGGTTCTCTACATGACGATGAGCAGTTCTTC. Its translation is CASSLRTSGGSLHDDEQFF. Filled out from reference TRBV7-6 and TRBJ2-1, the complete variable domain reads GAGVSQSPRYKVTKRGQDVALRCDPISGHVSLYWYRQALGQGPEFLTYFNYEAQQDKSGLPNDRFSAERPEGSISTLTIQRTEQRDSAMYRCASSLRTSGGSLHDDEQFFGPGTRLTVL.

This clonotype was observed a few times. CDR3 residues: CASSSVVDPQSNYGYTF. As DNA, the CDR3 is TGTGCCAGCAGCTCAGTAGTTGACCCCCAATCAAACTATGGCTACACCTTC. The rearrangement uses TRBV28 and TRBJ1-2; unclear D gene. The CDR3 spans 17 residues. V lost 6 bases to trimming and J lost 2 bases, with 22 bases between them. CDR1 and CDR2 from the germline V gene are MDHEN and SYDVKM.

This clonotype was observed a few times. V usage is TRBV5-1 and J usage is TRBJ2-3, with D possibly TRBD2 on 7 matching bases. CDR1 SGHRS and CDR2 YFSETQ come from the germline V gene. V lost 7 bases and J 5 bases, leaving 20 bases between the germline ends. The CDR3 spans 15 residues. In DNA, the CDR3 is TGCGCCAGCTTCGAACCGGGGGGCGATAAAGATACGCAGTATTTT. This gives the protein CASFEPGGDKDTQYF.

The rearrangement joins TRBV2 to TRBJ2-3; D uncertain. CDR3 length: 16 residues. With 1 base removed from V and 4 bases from J, the gap between germline ends came to 15 bases. Germline V lookup: CDR1 SNHLY, CDR2 FYNNEI. In DNA form, the CDR3 reads TGTGCCAGCAGTGAAGAGATCAGTCCCCGGGCAGATACGCAGTATTTT. Its translation is CASSEEISPRADTQYF.

This clonotype has just a few counts. The chain has TRBV28 and TRBJ2-3; D is undetermined. Deletions cut 5 bases from V and 5 bases from J, with 14 bases between. The germline V gene has CDR1 MDHEN and CDR2 SYDVKM. CDR3 length equals 14 residues. CDR3 DNA: TGTGCCAGCAGTACTACCCAATCTCAAGATACGCAGTATTTT. Encoded protein: CASSTTQSQDTQYF.